Below, one T cell receptor beta chain is given with its context. What it binds is unknown. PCR involved 60 Vbeta and 13 Jbeta primers. Original analysis: Per a later analysis, the number of unique TCR beta chains was approximately 80 million, of which roughly 11 million were shared. Data came from immunoSEQ multiplex PCR; TCRdb stores just in-frame clones and leaves some out. D and trimming were read from the DNA, whereas the V and J calls and clone size are those reported in that table. The top ten hold less than 5% of the sample, which has roughly 120,000 clones, just under 75% seen once. V was shortened by 3 bases and J by 0 bases, with 15 bases between the two germline ends. Germline V gene lookup returns CDR1 LNHDA and CDR2 SQIVND (reference sequence). The CDR3 runs to 16 residues. These data belong to a study of cytomegalovirus exposure and HLA in healthy donors. Study-level results: The authors enumerated 150 to 200 TCR beta chains as linked to cytomegalovirus. A classifier reportedly called cytomegalovirus status with high sensitivity and specificity.

Sequencing input: PBMCs. The chain joins TRBV19 to TRBJ2-7, with a tentative D call TRBD2 (6 bases). The sequence came from a man aged 60 to 75 in good health and CMV-seropositive. For the CDR3, the DNA is TGTGCCAGTAGTATGGAGCGGGCGGCGTACTCCTACGAGCAGTACTTC. Translating gives CASSMERAAYSYEQYF.